This T cell receptor beta chain was obtained from a study of CD8+ T cells in alopecia areata. The wider study: Those treated were given oral tofacitinib at 5 to 10 mg twice daily.

Treatment here: oral pan-JAK inhibitor, 5-10 mg twice daily. RNA was isolated and reverse transcribed to cDNA, the sequencing template. Method: immunoSEQ multiplex PCR; TCRdb's copy keeps in-frame clones and lacks some. The table shows fewer than 200,000 clones, with 60% occurring only once. Trimming cost V 4 bases and J 0 bases, with 7 bases left between them. CDR3 length: 15 amino acids. Germline CDR1 SGHVS, CDR2 FNYEAQ. Study-wide results and caveats: Tofacitinib significantly decreased scalp clonality and expanded CD8+ clones among top 100. Sequence data from scalp samples additionally include resident alphabeta T cells of normal skin. Clarity of TCR sharing across patients fell short of that in mice, possibly HLA-related.

Worth noting for this clone: Its antigen is still unknown.

Sample: CD4+ T cells sorted from blood, taken at week 24, from a patient treated with tofacitinib. The clonotype was recovered from a human donor with alopecia areata. V gene TRBV7-6 combines with J gene TRBJ2-6; D gene uncertain. For the CDR3, the DNA is TGTGCCAGCAGCTACCTAAACTCTGGGGCCAACGTCCTGACTTTC. Protein product: CASSYLNSGANVLTF.